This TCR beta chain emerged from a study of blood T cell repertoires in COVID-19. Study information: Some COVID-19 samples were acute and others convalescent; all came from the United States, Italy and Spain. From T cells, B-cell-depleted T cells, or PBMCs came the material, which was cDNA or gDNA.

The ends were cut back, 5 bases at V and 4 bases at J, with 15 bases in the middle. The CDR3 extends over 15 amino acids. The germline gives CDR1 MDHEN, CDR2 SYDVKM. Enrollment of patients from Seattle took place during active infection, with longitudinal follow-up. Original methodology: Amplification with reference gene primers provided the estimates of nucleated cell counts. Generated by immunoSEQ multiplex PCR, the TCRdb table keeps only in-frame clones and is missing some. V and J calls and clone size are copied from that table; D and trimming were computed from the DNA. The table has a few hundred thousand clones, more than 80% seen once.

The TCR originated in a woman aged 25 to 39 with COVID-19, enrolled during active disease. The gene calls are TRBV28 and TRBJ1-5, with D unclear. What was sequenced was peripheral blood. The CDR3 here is CASSLSTGKNQPQHF. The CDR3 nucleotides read TGTGCCAGCAGTCTCTCGACGGGTAAGAATCAGCCCCAGCATTTT.